The sequence of this T cell receptor (beta chain) was determined in a study of shared T cell receptors in the human thymus. Trimming removed 2 bases at V and 9 bases at J, with 20 bases between. Germline V lookup: CDR1 LNHNV, CDR2 YYDKDF (reference sequence). The CDR3 consists of 17 residues. Generated by immunoSEQ multiplex PCR, the TCRdb table keeps only in-frame clones and is missing some. The sample records 630,000 or so clones, around 87% being singletons. These data also featured in a second study, about human thymus T cells. That paper adds: Among the donors, all were healthy Finnish infants having corrective surgery for congenital heart defects.

The sample was thymocytes. This TCR was recovered from a boy younger than two with a congenital heart defect. The chain has TRBV15 and TRBJ1-6; D is uncertain. The CDR3 reads CATSRKGPTGWISPLHF. The CDR3 bases are TGTGCCACCAGCAGAAAAGGGCCGACGGGGTGGATTTCACCCCTCCACTTT.